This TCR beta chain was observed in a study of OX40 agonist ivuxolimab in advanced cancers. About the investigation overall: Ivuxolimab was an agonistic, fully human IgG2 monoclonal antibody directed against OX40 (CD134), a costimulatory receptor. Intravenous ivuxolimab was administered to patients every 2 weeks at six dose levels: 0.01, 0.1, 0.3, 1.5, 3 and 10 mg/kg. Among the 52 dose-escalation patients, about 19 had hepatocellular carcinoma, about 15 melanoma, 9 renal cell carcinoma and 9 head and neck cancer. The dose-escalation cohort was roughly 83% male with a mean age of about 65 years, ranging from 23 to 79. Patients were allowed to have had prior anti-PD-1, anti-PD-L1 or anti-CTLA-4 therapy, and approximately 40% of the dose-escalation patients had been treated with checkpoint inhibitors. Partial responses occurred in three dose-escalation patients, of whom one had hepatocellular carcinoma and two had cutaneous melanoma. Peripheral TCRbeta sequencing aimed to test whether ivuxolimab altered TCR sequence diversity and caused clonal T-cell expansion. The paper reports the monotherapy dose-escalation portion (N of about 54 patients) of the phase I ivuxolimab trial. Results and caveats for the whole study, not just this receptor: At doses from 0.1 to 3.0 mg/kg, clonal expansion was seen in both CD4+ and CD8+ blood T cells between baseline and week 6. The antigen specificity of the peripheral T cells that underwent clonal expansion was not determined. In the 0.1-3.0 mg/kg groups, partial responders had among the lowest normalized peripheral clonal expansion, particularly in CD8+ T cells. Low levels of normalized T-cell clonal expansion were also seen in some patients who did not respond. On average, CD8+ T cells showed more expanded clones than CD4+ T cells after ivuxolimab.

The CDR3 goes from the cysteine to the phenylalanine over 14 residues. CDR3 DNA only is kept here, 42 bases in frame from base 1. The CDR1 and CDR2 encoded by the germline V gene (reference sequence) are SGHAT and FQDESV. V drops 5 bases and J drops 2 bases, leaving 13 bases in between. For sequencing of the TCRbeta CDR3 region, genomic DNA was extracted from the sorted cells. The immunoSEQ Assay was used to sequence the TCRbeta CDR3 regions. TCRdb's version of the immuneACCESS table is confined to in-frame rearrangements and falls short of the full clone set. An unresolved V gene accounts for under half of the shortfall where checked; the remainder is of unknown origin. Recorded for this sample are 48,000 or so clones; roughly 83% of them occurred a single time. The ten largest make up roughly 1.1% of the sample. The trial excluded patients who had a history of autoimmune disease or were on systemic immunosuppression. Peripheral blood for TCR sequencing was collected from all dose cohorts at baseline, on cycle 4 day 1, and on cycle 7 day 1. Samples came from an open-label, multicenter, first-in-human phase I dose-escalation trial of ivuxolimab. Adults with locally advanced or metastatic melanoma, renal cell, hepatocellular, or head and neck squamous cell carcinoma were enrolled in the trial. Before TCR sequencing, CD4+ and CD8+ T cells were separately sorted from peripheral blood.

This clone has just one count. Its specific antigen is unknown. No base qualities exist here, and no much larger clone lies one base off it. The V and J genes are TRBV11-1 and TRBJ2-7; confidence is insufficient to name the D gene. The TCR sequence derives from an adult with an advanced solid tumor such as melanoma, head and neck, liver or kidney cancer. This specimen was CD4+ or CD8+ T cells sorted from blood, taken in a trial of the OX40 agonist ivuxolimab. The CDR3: CASSPIAVTYEQYF. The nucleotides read TGTGCCAGCAGCCCTATCGCAGTAACCTACGAGCAGTACTTC. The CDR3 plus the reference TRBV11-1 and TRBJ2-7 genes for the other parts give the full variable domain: EAEVAQSPRYKITEKSQAVAFWCDPISGHATLYWYRQILGQGPELLVQFQDESVVDDSQLPKDRFSAERLKGVDSTLKIQPAELGDSAMYLCASSPIAVTYEQYFGPGTRLTVT.